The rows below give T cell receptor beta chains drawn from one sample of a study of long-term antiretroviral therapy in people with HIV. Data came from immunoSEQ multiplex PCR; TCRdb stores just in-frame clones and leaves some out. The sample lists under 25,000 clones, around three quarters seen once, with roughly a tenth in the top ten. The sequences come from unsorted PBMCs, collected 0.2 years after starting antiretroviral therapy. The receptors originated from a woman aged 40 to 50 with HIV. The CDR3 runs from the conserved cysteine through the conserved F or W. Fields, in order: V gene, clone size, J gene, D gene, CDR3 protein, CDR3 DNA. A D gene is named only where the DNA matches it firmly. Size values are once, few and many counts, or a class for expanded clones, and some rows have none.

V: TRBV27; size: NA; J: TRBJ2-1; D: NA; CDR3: CASTLVGPRGHEQFF; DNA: TGTGCCAGCACCTTAGTGGGGCCGCGAGGACATGAGCAGTTCTTC
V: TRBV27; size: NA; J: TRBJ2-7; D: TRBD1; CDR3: CASNPTGTGFISAYEQYF; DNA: TGTGCCAGCAATCCTACCGGGACAGGGTTCATTTCCGCCTACGAGCAGTACTTC
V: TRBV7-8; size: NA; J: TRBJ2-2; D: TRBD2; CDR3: CASSIPSGRNTGELFF; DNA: TGTGCCAGCAGCATTCCTAGCGGGAGAAACACCGGGGAGCTGTTTTTT
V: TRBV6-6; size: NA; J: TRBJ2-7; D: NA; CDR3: CASSPTQAYEQYF; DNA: TGTGCCAGCAGTCCCACTCAGGCCTACGAGCAGTACTTC
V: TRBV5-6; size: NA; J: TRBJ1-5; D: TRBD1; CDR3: CASSKGQGIGQPQHF; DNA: TGTGCCAGCAGCAAGGGACAGGGAATAGGTCAGCCCCAGCATTTT
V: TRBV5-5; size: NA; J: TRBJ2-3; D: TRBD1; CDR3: CASSFFLKGQGSYGTDTQYF; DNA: TGTGCCAGCAGCTTCTTTCTCAAGGGACAGGGGAGTTATGGAACAGATACGCAGTATTTT
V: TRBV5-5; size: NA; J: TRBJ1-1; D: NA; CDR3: CASRRFYTEAFF; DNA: TGTGCCAGCCGAAGGTTCTACACTGAAGCTTTCTTT
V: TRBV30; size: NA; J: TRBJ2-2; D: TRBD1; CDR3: CAWGTVPGELFF; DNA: TGTGCCTGGGGGACAGTCCCCGGGGAGCTGTTTTTT
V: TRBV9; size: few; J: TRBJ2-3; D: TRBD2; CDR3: CASSVREGPTDTQYF; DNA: TGTGCCAGCAGCGTAAGGGAGGGCCCCACAGATACGCAGTATTTT
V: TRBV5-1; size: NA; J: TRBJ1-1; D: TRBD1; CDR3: CASSPGQGPEAFF; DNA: TGCGCCAGCAGCCCGGGACAGGGCCCTGAAGCTTTCTTT
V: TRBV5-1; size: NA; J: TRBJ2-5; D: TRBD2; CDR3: CASRIGGLAGDQETQYF; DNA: TGCGCCAGCAGGATAGGGGGACTAGCGGGGGATCAAGAGACCCAGTACTTC
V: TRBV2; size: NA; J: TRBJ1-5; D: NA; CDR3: CASSGAGYSNQPQHF; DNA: TGTGCCAGCAGTGGGGCAGGCTACAGCAATCAGCCCCAGCATTTT
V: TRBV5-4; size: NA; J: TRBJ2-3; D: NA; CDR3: CASSRDFYTDTQYF; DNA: TGTGCCAGCAGTCGGGACTTTTACACAGATACGCAGTATTTT
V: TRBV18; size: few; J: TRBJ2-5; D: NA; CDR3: CASSPGRTTQETQYF; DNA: TGTGCCAGCTCACCGGGGCGGACGACGCAAGAGACCCAGTACTTC
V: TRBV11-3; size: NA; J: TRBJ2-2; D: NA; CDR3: CASSGPAGELFF; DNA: TGTGCCAGCAGCGGACCAGCCGGGGAGCTGTTTTTT
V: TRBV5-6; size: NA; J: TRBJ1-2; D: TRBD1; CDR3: CASSYGTGWNYGYTF; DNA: TGTGCCAGCAGCTATGGGACAGGCTGGAACTATGGCTACACCTTC
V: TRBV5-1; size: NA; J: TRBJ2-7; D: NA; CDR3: CASSTRSRSDEQYF; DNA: TGCGCCAGCAGCACCAGGTCGAGGTCCGACGAGCAGTACTTC
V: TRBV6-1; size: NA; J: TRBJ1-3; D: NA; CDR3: CASSELWGSGNTIYF; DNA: TGTGCCAGCAGTGAACTGTGGGGGTCAGGAAACACCATATATTTT
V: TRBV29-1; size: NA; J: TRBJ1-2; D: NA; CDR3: CSVDAGRAINYGYTF; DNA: TGCAGCGTGGATGCCGGGCGGGCAATTAACTATGGCTACACCTTC
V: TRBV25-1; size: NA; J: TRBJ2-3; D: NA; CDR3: CASSEFRVTDTQYF; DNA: TGTGCCAGCAGTGAATTTAGGGTCACAGATACGCAGTATTTT
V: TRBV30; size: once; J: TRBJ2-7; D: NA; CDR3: CAWSEGTVRSYEQYF; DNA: TGTGCCTGGAGCGAAGGGACGGTCAGGTCCTACGAGCAGTACTTC
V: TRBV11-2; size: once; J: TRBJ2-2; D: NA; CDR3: CASRNGVAGINTGELFF; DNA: TGTGCCAGCAGGAACGGGGTGGCGGGAATCAACACCGGGGAGCTGTTTTTT
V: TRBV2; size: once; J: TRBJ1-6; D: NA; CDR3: CASSANSAAYNSPLHF; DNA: TGTGCCAGCAGCGCGAATTCAGCAGCCTATAATTCACCCCTCCACTTT
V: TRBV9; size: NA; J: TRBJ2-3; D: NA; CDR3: CASSAYTDTQYF; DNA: TGTGCCAGCAGCGCCTATACAGATACGCAGTATTTT
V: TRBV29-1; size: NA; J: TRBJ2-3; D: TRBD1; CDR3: CSVVVAGGADTQYF; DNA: TGCAGCGTAGTGGTGGCAGGGGGAGCAGATACGCAGTATTTT
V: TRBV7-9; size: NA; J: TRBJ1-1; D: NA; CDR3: CASSPIDKQNTEAFF; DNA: TGTGCCAGCAGCCCCATTGACAAACAGAACACTGAAGCTTTCTTT
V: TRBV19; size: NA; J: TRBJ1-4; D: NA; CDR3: CASRPLDAPTRTNEKLFF; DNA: TGTGCCAGTAGACCCTTGGACGCCCCTACCCGAACTAATGAAAAACTGTTTTTT
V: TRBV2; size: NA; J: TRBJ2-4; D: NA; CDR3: CASSDWGRAKNIQYF; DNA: TGTGCCAGCAGTGATTGGGGCAGGGCCAAAAACATTCAGTACTTC
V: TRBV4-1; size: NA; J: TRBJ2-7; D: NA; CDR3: CASSQLDRSYEQYF; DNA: TGCGCCAGCAGCCAACTAGACCGCTCCTACGAGCAGTACTTC
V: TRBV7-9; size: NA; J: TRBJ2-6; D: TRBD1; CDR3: CASSLSRDRSSGANVLTF; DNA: TGTGCCAGCAGCTTATCCCGGGACAGGAGCTCTGGGGCCAACGTCCTGACTTTC
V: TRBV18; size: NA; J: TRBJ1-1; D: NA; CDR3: CASSQGLDTEAFF; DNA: TGTGCCAGCTCACAGGGGTTGGACACTGAAGCTTTCTTT
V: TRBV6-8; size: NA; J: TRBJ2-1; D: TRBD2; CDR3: CASRTLAGRLGEQFF; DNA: TGTGCCAGCAGGACCCTAGCGGGGAGATTGGGTGAGCAGTTCTTC
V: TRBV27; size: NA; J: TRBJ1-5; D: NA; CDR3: CASSPLPGQGIDQPQHF; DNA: TGTGCCAGCAGTCCCTTGCCGGGGCAGGGGATCGATCAGCCCCAGCATTTT
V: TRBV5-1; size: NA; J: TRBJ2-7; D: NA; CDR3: CASSLDGGSSYEQYF; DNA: TGCGCCAGCAGCTTGGATGGCGGTAGCTCCTACGAGCAGTACTTC
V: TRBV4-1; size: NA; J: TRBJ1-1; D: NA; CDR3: CASSQDPLSTEAFF; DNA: TGCGCCAGCAGCCAAGATCCCTTAAGTACTGAAGCTTTCTTT
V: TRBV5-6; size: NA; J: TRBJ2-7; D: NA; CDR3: CASSLERSYPYEQYF; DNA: TGTGCCAGCAGCTTGGAACGGAGCTATCCCTACGAGCAGTACTTC
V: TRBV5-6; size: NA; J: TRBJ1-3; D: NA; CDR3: CASSTPMTGNTIYF; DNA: TGTGCCAGCAGTACCCCAATGACAGGAAACACCATATATTTT
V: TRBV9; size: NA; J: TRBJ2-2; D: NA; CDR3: CASSVEESTGELFF; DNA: TGTGCCAGCAGCGTAGAGGAAAGCACCGGGGAGCTGTTTTTT
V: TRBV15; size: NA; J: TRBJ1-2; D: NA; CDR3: CATSRDGPGQAYGYTF; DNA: TGTGCCACCAGCAGAGATGGGCCGGGTCAGGCCTATGGCTACACCTTC
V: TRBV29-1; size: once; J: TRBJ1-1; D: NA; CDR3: CSVVLNTEAFF; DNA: TGCAGCGTTGTACTTAACACTGAAGCTTTCTTT
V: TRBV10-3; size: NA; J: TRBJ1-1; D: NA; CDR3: CAIIEATDREDTEAFF; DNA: TGTGCCATCATAGAAGCGACAGACCGGGAGGACACTGAAGCTTTCTTT
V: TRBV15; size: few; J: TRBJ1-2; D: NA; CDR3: CATSSPAQNHGYTF; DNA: TGTGCCACCAGCAGCCCAGCGCAAAACCATGGCTACACCTTC
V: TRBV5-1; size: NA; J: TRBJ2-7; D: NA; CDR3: CASSLFGSSDPYEQYF; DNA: TGCGCCAGCAGCTTGTTTGGGTCTAGCGATCCCTACGAGCAGTACTTC
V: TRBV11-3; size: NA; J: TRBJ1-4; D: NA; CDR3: CASSLGGPVNEKLFF; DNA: TGTGCCAGCAGCTTAGGGGGGCCAGTTAATGAAAAACTGTTTTTT
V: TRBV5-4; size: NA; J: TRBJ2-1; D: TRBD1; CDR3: CASSHWDSSYNEQFF; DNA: TGTGCCAGCAGCCACTGGGACAGCTCCTACAATGAGCAGTTCTTC
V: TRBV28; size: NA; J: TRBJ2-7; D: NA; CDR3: CASTNTVGLEQYF; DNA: TGTGCCAGCACCAATACTGTTGGTCTCGAGCAGTACTTC
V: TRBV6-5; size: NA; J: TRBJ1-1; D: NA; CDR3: CASRVGAEAFF; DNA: TGTGCCAGCAGGGTGGGGGCTGAAGCTTTCTTT